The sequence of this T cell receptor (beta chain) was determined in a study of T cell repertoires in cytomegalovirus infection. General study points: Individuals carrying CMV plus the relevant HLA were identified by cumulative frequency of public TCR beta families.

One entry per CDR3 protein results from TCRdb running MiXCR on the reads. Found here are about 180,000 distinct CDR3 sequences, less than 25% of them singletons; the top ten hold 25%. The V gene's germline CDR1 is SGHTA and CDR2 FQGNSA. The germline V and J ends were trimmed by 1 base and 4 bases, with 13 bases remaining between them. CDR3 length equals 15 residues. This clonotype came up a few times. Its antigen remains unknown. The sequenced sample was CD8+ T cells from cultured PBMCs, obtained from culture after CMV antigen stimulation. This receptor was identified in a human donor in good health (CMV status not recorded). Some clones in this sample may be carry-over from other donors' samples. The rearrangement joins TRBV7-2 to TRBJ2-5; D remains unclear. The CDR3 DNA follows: TGTGCCAGCAGCTTAGAGAGAGGCATTGGAGAGACCCAGTACTTC. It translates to CASSLERGIGETQYF.